Each of the 4 T cell receptor beta chains below was sequenced from the same sample in a study of graft-versus-host responses after intestinal transplantation. What these receptors recognize is not known. Assay: immunoSEQ multiplex PCR; the TCRdb copy retains only in-frame clones and omits some. The sample carries some 120,000 clones, around nine tenths recorded once. The sample consisted of unstimulated CD4+ T cells sorted from spleen or lymph node cells, taken before transplant. The receptors were gathered from a human donor who was the organ donor for an intestinal transplant.

The J gene is TRBJ2-2, the V gene TRBV5-1; D is tentatively TRBD1 or TRBD2 (5 bases each). Per germline, CDR1 SGHRS and CDR2 YFSETQ. The CDR3 runs 15 residues. V lost 2 bases, J lost 0 bases, and 8 bases lay in between. The DNA for the CDR3 is TGCGCCAGCAGCTTTGGGACGGCGAACACCGGGGAGCTGTTTTTT. It encodes CASSFGTANTGELFF.

The sample holds one count of this clone. The V and J genes are TRBV18 and TRBJ2-2, with 10 bases fitting TRBD2. The CDR3 is 17 residues long. V lost 3 bases to trimming and J lost 2 bases; unmatched junction nucleotides: 6. The germline V gene encodes CDR1 KGHSH and CDR2 LQKENI. In nucleotides, the CDR3 is TGTGCCAGCTCACCGTGGACTAGCGGACATAACACCGGGGAGCTGTTTTTT. Translated: CASSPWTSGHNTGELFF.

This rearrangement joins TRBV18 to TRBJ2-5, with D perhaps TRBD1 (5 bases). V lost 0 bases, J lost 5 bases, and 22 bases lay in between. The CDR3 contains 18 residues. Germline V CDR1 and CDR2: KGHSH, LQKENI. In nucleotides, the CDR3 is TGTGCCAGCTCACCACCCACTCTGGTAGCAGGGTTAAAGGAGACCCAGTACTTC. It translates to CASSPPTLVAGLKETQYF.

This clone showed up just a few times. CDR3: CASSEGATDTQYF. The CDR3 DNA reads TGTGCCAGCAGTGAAGGCGCCACAGATACGCAGTATTTT. V is TRBV2 and J is TRBJ2-3; D gene ambiguous. The germline V and J ends were trimmed by 1 base and 2 bases, with 4 bases remaining between them. CDR1 and CDR2 (germline): SNHLY, FYNNEI. This CDR3 spans 13 amino acids.